The clone carrying this T cell receptor (beta chain) was counted many times. It was with unique molecular identifiers that the TCRbeta library was prepared. TCRdb recomputed calls from the PCR reads with MiXCR, one row per CDR3 protein. The sample consists of around 240,000 distinct CDR3 sequences, 6.5% to 9% of them appearing once. This entry comes from a study of T-cell reconstitution after alpha-beta-depleted transplantation in children. CDR1 and CDR2 from the germline V gene are DFQATT and SNEGSKA (reference sequence). The CDR3 covers 13 residues. Trimming took 5 bases from V and 3 from J, leaving 11 bases between them.

Sequenced material: PBMCs, mostly from graft donor cells, taken 180 days after TCRalphabeta/CD19-depleted stem cell transplant. V usage is TRBV20-1 and J usage is TRBJ1-5; no clear D gene. The TCR originated in a male patient younger than 18 who had a stem cell transplant for acute lymphoblastic leukemia, so the T cells may come from the graft donor. Written as DNA, the CDR3 is TGCAGTGCTGGGAAAACCTCCAATCAGCCCCAGCATTTT. This translates into CSAGKTSNQPQHF.